The 26 T cell receptor beta chains reported below all come from one sample, sequenced in a study of blood T cell repertoires in COVID-19. This table comes from immunoSEQ multiplex PCR, and its TCRdb copy is limited to in-frame clones, with some not included. The sample consists of some 73,000 clones, about 80% of them appearing once. Sequenced: peripheral blood. The receptors derive from a human donor in a cohort sampled during active COVID-19.

The gene calls are TRBV7-9 and TRBJ2-1, with D hard to call. CDR1 is SEHNR and CDR2 is FQNEAQ in the germline V gene (reference sequence). V was shortened by 5 bases and J by 9 bases, with 11 bases between the two germline ends. The CDR3 contains 12 residues. CDR3 residues: CASSPPRGEQFF. The CDR3 DNA reads as TGTGCCAGCAGCCCCCCACGCGGTGAGCAGTTCTTC.

The V call is TRBV3-1 (or the pseudogene TRBV3-2), the J call TRBJ1-1; D is ambiguous. The CDR3 totals 12 residues. From germline, CDR1 is LGHDT and CDR2 YNNKEL (reference sequence). The ends were cut back, 1 base at V and 8 bases at J, with 8 bases in the middle. CDR3 coding DNA: TGTGCCAGCAGCCAAGGATTCAGAGAAGCTTTCTTT. Protein sequence: CASSQGFREAFF.

The chain uses TRBV28 and TRBJ2-7; a possible D gene is TRBD1 (5 bases). The CDR3 loop spans 13 amino acids. V was trimmed by 6 bases and J by 0 bases, leaving 9 bases between them. Germline lookup yields CDR1 MDHEN and CDR2 SYDVKM. The CDR3 region is CASRVTDSYEQYF. As DNA, the CDR3 is TGTGCCAGCAGAGTGACAGACTCCTACGAGCAGTACTTC.

This chain uses TRBV10-3 with TRBJ2-3, with 15 positions matching TRBD2. Germline CDR1 ENHRY, CDR2 SYGVKD. V lost 7 bases and J lost 0; bases outside the gene matches: 11. CDR3 length: 19 amino acids. The CDR3 loop is CAITPGLAGGHSSTDTQYF. As DNA, the CDR3 is TGTGCCATCACCCCGGGACTAGCGGGGGGCCATTCTAGCACAGATACGCAGTATTTT.

The V gene is TRBV7-9, the J gene TRBJ1-5; D not resolved. V lost 4 bases and J 1 base, leaving 5 bases between the germline ends. The CDR3 has 13 residues. Germline CDR1 reads SEHNR; CDR2 reads FQNEAQ (reference sequence). CDR3 region: CASSSGSNQPQHF. DNA of the CDR3: TGTGCCAGCAGCTCCGGGAGCAATCAGCCCCAGCATTTT. Full variable domain (rest looked up from reference TRBV7-9 and TRBJ1-5): DTGVSQNPRHKITKRGQNVTFRCDPISEHNRLYWYRQTLGQGPEFLTYFQNEAQLEKSRLLSDRFSAERPKGSFSTLEIQRTEQGDSAMYLCASSSGSNQPQHFGDGTRLSIL.

This CDR3 reads CASSQELASGQPQHF. The CDR3 DNA reads as TGTGCCAGCAGCCAAGAACTAGCCTCGGGACAGCCCCAGCATTTT. V usage is TRBV3-1 (or the pseudogene TRBV3-2) and J usage is TRBJ1-5; D gene uncertain. The CDR3 is 15 amino acids. The V gene's germline CDR1 is LGHDT and CDR2 YNNKEL (reference sequence). The V gene lost 0 bases and the J gene lost 7 bases, with 13 bases spanning the gap.

The CDR3 bases are TGTGCCAGTAGTATAGATCAGGAGACAGGGAGTACTGAAGCTTTCTTT. Its translation: CASSIDQETGSTEAFF. The rearrangement links TRBV19 to TRBJ1-1, with TRBD1 matching over 7 bases. In germline, CDR1 is LNHDA, CDR2 SQIVND (reference sequence). The CDR3 sequence is 16 residues long. V dropped 0 bases and J dropped 5; count of bases not matched to a gene: 9.

Note on this clone: The junction departs from the called germline gene at one end, perhaps through a read error. This sample includes further DNA sequences coding for the same CDR3. The V call is TRBV20-1, the J call TRBJ2-7; perhaps TRBD1 as D (6 bases). This CDR3 has 11 amino acids. From germline, CDR1 is DFQATT and CDR2 SNEGSKA (reference sequence). The CDR3: CSAPGAYEQYF. The CDR3 DNA sequence: TGTAGTGCCCCAGGGGCCTACGAGCAGTACTTC.

The rearrangement links TRBV11-2 to TRBJ2-7; unclear D gene. Trimming pared 3 bases from V and 2 bases from J, leaving 5 bases between. Germline loops: CDR1 SGHAT, CDR2 FQNNGV. This CDR3 contains 12 residues. CDR3 in amino acids: CASSFYPYEQYF. CDR3 bases: TGTGCCAGCAGCTTTTATCCCTACGAGCAGTACTTC.

V usage is TRBV28 and J usage is TRBJ2-2; TRBD1 aligns across 10 bases. This CDR3 contains 14 residues. CDR1 MDHEN and CDR2 SYDVKM come from the germline V gene. V was clipped by 8 bases and J by 4 bases; unmatched bases: 4. CDR3 sequence: CASVRTGGTGELFF. CDR3 sequence (DNA): TGTGCCAGCGTCAGGACAGGGGGCACCGGGGAGCTGTTTTTT.

This chain uses TRBV19 with TRBJ1-5, with D unclear. V was pared by 5 bases and J by 5 bases, with 7 bases between. The CDR3 is 12 residues long. In germline, CDR1 is LNHDA, CDR2 SQIVND (reference sequence). The CDR3 region has the DNA TGTGCCAGTAGTTCGAGGGATCAGCCCCAGCATTTT. This gives the protein CASSSRDQPQHF.

Points on this clone: Sequence at one end of the junction differs from germline and may be a read error. The gene calls are TRBV7-2 and TRBJ2-3, with 8 bases matching TRBD2. The CDR3 runs 16 residues. Germline assignment: CDR1 SGHTA and CDR2 FQGNSA. CDR3 coding DNA: TGTGCCAGCCGTACCTCGGGGGGGGTTCGGGCAGATGCGCAGTATTTT. Translated: CASRTSGGVRADAQYF. The full variable domain, with the rest looked up from reference TRBV7-2 and TRBJ2-3, is GAGVSQSPSNKVTEKGKDVELRCDPISGHTALYWYRQSLGQGLEFLIYFQGNSAPDKSGLPSDRFSAERTGGSVSTLTIQRTQQEDSAVYLCASRTSGGVRADAQYFGPGTRLTVL.

This clone has just a few counts. This chain joins TRBV29-1 and TRBJ2-5; unclear D gene. With 4 bases removed from V and 1 base from J, the gap between germline ends came to 16 bases. The CDR3 contains 15 residues. Germline assignment: CDR1 SQVTM and CDR2 ANQGSEA. The chain's CDR3 is CSVVPPAEAQETQYF. The DNA of the CDR3 is TGCAGCGTTGTTCCCCCTGCAGAGGCCCAAGAGACCCAGTACTTC.

The chain joins TRBV7-2 to TRBJ1-3; 7 bases are a match to TRBD1. From germline, CDR1 is SGHTA and CDR2 FQGNSA. The CDR3 length is 15 residues. J was trimmed by 5 bases and V by 3 bases; bases with no gene match: 7. The CDR3 DNA is TGTGCCAGCAGCTTTCGACAGGGCACCAGAAACACCATATATTTT. Protein sequence: CASSFRQGTRNTIYF.

This clone has only a few counts. Germline and junction disagree at one end, which may indicate a read error. The V gene is TRBV7-3, the J gene TRBJ2-7; possibly TRBD2 for D (5 bases). The V gene's germline CDR1 is SGHTA and CDR2 FQGTGA. There are 11 residues in the CDR3. The CDR3 sequence is CASSSPGKDRF. CDR3 sequence (DNA): TGTGCCAGCAGCTCTCCGGGAAAGGACCGCTTC. Full variable domain (outside the CDR3, taken from reference TRBV7-3 and TRBJ2-7): GAGVSQTPSNKVTEKGKYVELRCDPISGHTALYWYRQSLGQGPEFLIYFQGTGAADDSGLPNDRFFAVRPEGSVSTLKIQRTERGDSAVYLCASSSPGKDRFGPGTRLTVT.

The chain couples TRBV6-4 to TRBJ2-3; 8 nucleotides agree with TRBD2. This CDR3 has 16 residues. V lost 2 bases, J lost 3 bases, and 7 bases stayed unmatched. CDR1 MRHNA and CDR2 SNTAGT come from the germline V gene. DNA of the CDR3: TGTGCCAGCAGTGACGATCGGGGGGGCCGTACAGATACGCAGTATTTT. Amino acids: CASSDDRGGRTDTQYF.

V gene TRBV15 combines with J gene TRBJ2-3, with 8 bases aligning to TRBD1. CDR1 is LNHNV, CDR2 YYDKDF, per germline (reference sequence). This CDR3 region has 18 residues. The trim removed 0 bases at V and 7 bases at J, leaving 15 bases unmatched. The CDR3 DNA follows: TGTGCCACCAGCAGAGACCCAGACGTCCCAACAGGGGGGAATACGCAGTATTTT. Translated, it gives CATSRDPDVPTGGNTQYF.

The rearrangement links TRBV9 to TRBJ2-2; possibly TRBD1 for D (6 bases). The CDR3 loop spans 15 amino acids. The V gene's germline CDR1 is SGDLS and CDR2 YYNGEE. V lost 0 bases and J 4 bases, leaving 10 bases between the germline ends. As DNA, the CDR3 is TGTGCCAGCAGCGTAGGGACAGTGGTCACCGGGGAGCTGTTTTTT. Its translation is CASSVGTVVTGELFF.

V usage is TRBV5-5 and J usage is TRBJ2-7; tentative D call: TRBD1 (6 bases). V shed 4 bases and J shed 3 bases, with 17 bases lying between them. Per germline, CDR1 SGHKS and CDR2 YYEKEE (reference sequence). This CDR3 has 15 residues. CDR3 protein: CASSRRGGLIYEQYF. In DNA, the CDR3 is TGTGCCAGCAGCCGAAGAGGGGGTCTTATCTACGAGCAGTACTTC.

The chain is built from TRBV5-1 and TRBJ2-2; D unclear. There are 15 residues in the CDR3. Looked up from germline, CDR1 is SGHRS and CDR2 is YFSETQ. The ends were cut back, 0 bases at V and 0 bases at J, with 6 bases in the middle. The CDR3 region is CASSLGQTNTGELFF. The CDR3 DNA follows: TGCGCCAGCAGCTTGGGGCAAACGAACACCGGGGAGCTGTTTTTT. Looking up the rest from reference TRBV5-1 and TRBJ2-2 gives the full variable domain: KAGVTQTPRYLIKTRGQQVTLSCSPISGHRSVSWYQQTPGQGLQFLFEYFSETQRNKGNFPGRFSGRQFSNSRSEMNVSTLELGDSALYLCASSLGQTNTGELFFGEGSRLTVL.

This clone was observed once. The chain employs TRBV4-2 and TRBJ1-1; D is uncertain. Germline lookup yields CDR1 LGHNA and CDR2 YNFKEQ. The CDR3 runs 12 residues. V shed 0 bases and J shed 8 bases, with 7 bases lying between them. The CDR3 region has the DNA TGTGCCAGCAGCCAAGATCGCGTCGAAGCTTTCTTT. It codes for CASSQDRVEAFF.

The chain couples TRBV28 to TRBJ2-1; D is unresolved. CDR3 size: 12 residues. Deletions cut 6 bases from V and 6 bases from J, with 9 bases between. Germline V lookup: CDR1 MDHEN, CDR2 SYDVKM. CDR3 bases: TGTGCCAGCAGGTTCAACGGCAATGAGCAGTTCTTC. The encoded protein is CASRFNGNEQFF.

The chain joins TRBV13 to TRBJ2-2, with 9 bases matching TRBD1. The CDR3 contains 20 residues. V was pared by 5 bases and J by 1 base, with 17 bases of the junction left unmatched. In germline, CDR1 is PRHDT, CDR2 FYEKMQ (reference sequence). The CDR3, as DNA: TGTGCCAGCAGCCCTACGATTCCCGGGACAGGGTCCGGGAACACCGGGGAGCTGTTTTTT. As protein: CASSPTIPGTGSGNTGELFF.

The J gene is TRBJ2-2, the V gene TRBV29-1; D is unresolved. Between the trimmed V and J ends, which lost 6 bases and 1 base, there was a span of 3 bases. Germline loops: CDR1 SQVTM, CDR2 ANQGSEA. The CDR3 runs 11 residues. CDR3 in DNA: TGCAGCGTCCAGAACACCGGGGAGCTGTTTTTT. Protein sequence: CSVQNTGELFF.

This chain connects TRBV5-4 to TRBJ2-5; tentatively, D is TRBD2 (6 bases). There are 15 residues in the CDR3. Germline V gene data show CDR1 as SGHNT and CDR2 as YYREEE (reference sequence). V was shortened by 2 bases and J by 5 bases, with 16 bases between the two germline ends. CDR3 region: CASSFEQGGWETQYF. The CDR3 DNA reads as TGTGCCAGCAGCTTTGAGCAGGGAGGATGGGAGACCCAGTACTTC.

This clone was seen only once. The V gene is TRBV28, the J gene TRBJ1-5; D may be TRBD1 (6 bases). Per germline, CDR1 MDHEN and CDR2 SYDVKM. The CDR3 runs 15 residues. Trimming stripped 5 bases from V and 2 bases from J, with 13 bases between. Written as DNA, the CDR3 is TGTGCCAGCAGTATCAGGGGTTTGGGCAATCAGCCCCAGCATTTT. Translated: CASSIRGLGNQPQHF.